The present entry profiles one TCR beta chain with its context. From germline, CDR1 is PRHDT and CDR2 FYEKMQ (reference sequence). The V gene end was trimmed by 5 bases and the J gene end by 2 bases; junction bases not matched to a gene: 6. The CDR3 is 16 residues long. Clones were sequenced by immunoSEQ multiplex PCR, and TCRdb holds only the in-frame ones, with some missing. The data show under 30,000 clones, roughly 91% seen once. The entry originates in a study of OX40 agonist ivuxolimab in advanced cancers. This clonotype originated in an adult with an advanced solid tumor such as melanoma, head and neck, liver or kidney cancer. The chain carries TRBV13 and TRBJ2-4; 10 nucleotides align to TRBD1. Sequencing was performed on CD4+ or CD8+ T cells sorted from blood, taken in a trial of the OX40 agonist ivuxolimab. In DNA, the CDR3 is TGTGCCAGCAGCACCCGACAGGGGGCAACCAAAAACATTCAGTACTTC. Encoded protein: CASSTRQGATKNIQYF.